One sample yielded the 27 T cell receptor beta chains listed below, sequenced in a study of graft-versus-host responses after intestinal transplantation. Clones were sequenced by immunoSEQ multiplex PCR, and TCRdb holds only the in-frame ones, with some missing. The repertoire includes under 20,000 clones, around nine tenths of them detected once, and 50% to 65% sits in the top ten. Here the sequenced sample was bone marrow, taken around 120 days after transplant. The receptors derive from a human patient who received an intestinal transplant, so some T cells may come from the graft donor.

This chain links TRBV11-3 with TRBJ1-1; 7 bases line up with TRBD1. Germline V gives CDR1 SGHNT, CDR2 YENEEA. Losses at the gene ends were 3 bases for V and 8 bases for J; bases not matched to a gene: 3. This CDR3 is built from 12 residues. The chain's CDR3 is CASSFGTAEAFF. The CDR3, as DNA: TGTGCCAGCAGCTTCGGGACAGCGGAAGCTTTCTTT.

This chain connects TRBV19 to TRBJ2-1; 10 nucleotides align to TRBD2. V gave up 8 bases and J gave up 5 bases; unmatched junction bases: 9. Germline V gene lookup returns CDR1 LNHDA and CDR2 SQIVND (reference sequence). This CDR3 has 15 residues. The CDR3 DNA reads TGTGCCAGTTTCTCAGCGGGAGGGCCCCACAATGAGCAGTTCTTC. As protein: CASFSAGGPHNEQFF. The whole variable domain, remainder taken from reference TRBV19 and TRBJ2-1, is DGGITQSPKYLFRKEGQNVTLSCEQNLNHDAMYWYRQDPGQGLRLIYYSQIVNDFQKGDIAEGYSVSREKKESFPLTVTSAQKNPTAFYLCASFSAGGPHNEQFFGPGTRLTVL.

The chain recombines TRBV5-1 with TRBJ2-5; D unclear. There are 13 residues in the CDR3. Germline CDR1 SGHRS, CDR2 YFSETQ. V dropped 4 bases and J dropped 1 base, with 8 bases sitting between them. The CDR3 bases are TGCGCCAGCAGCAGGAACCTCCAAGAGACCCAGTACTTC. It specifies CASSRNLQETQYF.

V usage is TRBV19 and J usage is TRBJ2-7; 8 positions match TRBD2. The CDR3 runs to 13 residues. V lost 3 bases to trimming and J lost 3 bases; unmatched junction nucleotides: 1. CDR1 and CDR2 (germline): LNHDA, SQIVND (reference sequence). CDR3 amino acids: CASSIAGGYEQYF. The CDR3 DNA reads as TGTGCCAGTAGTATTGCGGGAGGCTACGAGCAGTACTTC.

This chain joins TRBV19 and TRBJ2-5; no definite D call. The CDR3 has 13 amino acids. Per germline, CDR1 LNHDA and CDR2 SQIVND (reference sequence). Trimming shortened V by 3 bases and J by 1 base, and 6 bases separated the two germline ends. The DNA for the CDR3 is TGTGCCAGTAGTATCGTGGGCCAAGAGACCCAGTACTTC. It is translated as CASSIVGQETQYF.

The V call is TRBV28, the J call TRBJ2-3; D uncertain. The germline V gene has CDR1 MDHEN and CDR2 SYDVKM. V lost 1 base to trimming and J lost 6 bases, with 5 bases between them. The CDR3 is made up of 12 amino acids. The CDR3 nucleotides are TGTGCCAGCAGTTTATTCGGGGATACGCAGTATTTT. Translating gives CASSLFGDTQYF.

This chain connects TRBV18 to TRBJ2-6; a weak D match, TRBD1 (5 bases). Germline V lookup: CDR1 KGHSH, CDR2 LQKENI. Trimming left V 0 bases short and J 10 bases short, with 13 bases between. There are 15 residues in the CDR3. The CDR3 DNA follows: TGTGCCAGCTCACCACCCCCTTACCGGACAAACGTCCTGACTTTC. As protein: CASSPPPYRTNVLTF.

The chain combines TRBV4-1 with TRBJ2-7; 10 bases map to TRBD1. Germline V gene data show CDR1 as MGHRA and CDR2 as YSYEKL. This CDR3 is built from 13 residues. V lost 3 bases, J lost 11 bases, and 7 bases stayed unmatched. CDR3 residues: CASSQSGTGEEYF. CDR3 coding DNA: TGCGCCAGCAGCCAGTCCGGGACAGGGGAAGAGTACTTC.

CDR3 loop: CASRGFNEQFF. In DNA form, the CDR3 reads TGCGCCAGCAGAGGGTTCAATGAGCAGTTCTTC. This sequence joins TRBV10-2 and TRBJ2-1, with D unclear. V was shortened by 6 bases and J by 6 bases, with 6 bases between the two germline ends. The CDR3 sequence is 11 residues long. From germline, CDR1 is WSHSY and CDR2 SAAADI.

The rearrangement uses TRBV6-1 and TRBJ2-5; 12 bases line up with TRBD2. After removal of 2 bases from V and 2 bases from J, the junction contained 0 bases not matched to a gene. This CDR3 comprises 15 residues. Germline V lookup: CDR1 MNHNS, CDR2 SASEGT. CDR3 coding DNA: TGTGCCAGCAGTGAACTAGCGGGGGGGCAAGAGACCCAGTACTTC. Translation: CASSELAGGQETQYF.

This chain joins TRBV9 and TRBJ2-3; 7 bases map to TRBD2. Germline V gene lookup returns CDR1 SGDLS and CDR2 YYNGEE. V lost 0 bases, J lost 4 bases, and 8 bases stayed unmatched. This CDR3 contains 16 residues. Here the CDR3 reads CASSVGVAGAADTQYF. The CDR3 nucleotides read TGTGCCAGCAGCGTAGGGGTGGCGGGAGCGGCAGATACGCAGTATTTT.

This rearrangement joins TRBV27 to TRBJ2-1; 11 bases are shared with TRBD2. CDR1 and CDR2 from the germline V gene are MNHEY and SMNVEV (reference sequence). V shed 5 bases and J 6 bases; nucleotides not matched to a gene: 3. The CDR3 covers 14 residues. CDR3 protein: CASSGLAGGNEQFF. For the CDR3, the DNA is TGTGCCAGCAGTGGGCTAGCGGGAGGCAATGAGCAGTTCTTC.

CDR3 sequence: CASSLGPPGTGVYEQYF. CDR3 in DNA: TGTGCCAGCAGCTTAGGGCCCCCCGGGACAGGGGTCTACGAGCAGTACTTC. This chain links TRBV7-3 with TRBJ2-7, with 10 bases lining up with TRBD1. The CDR3 runs 17 residues. CDR1 is SGHTA and CDR2 is FQGTGA in the germline V gene. The V and J ends lost 2 bases and 3 bases, in that order; junction bases with no gene match: 10.

CDR3 coding DNA: TGCAGCGTTGAAGATCTGGACAGGGGGGTCTACGAGCAGTACTTC. Amino acid sequence: CSVEDLDRGVYEQYF. This chain joins TRBV29-1 and TRBJ2-7, with 10 bases identical to TRBD1. Germline V lookup: CDR1 SQVTM, CDR2 ANQGSEA. Trimming took 0 bases from V and 3 from J; bases not matched to a gene: 5. This CDR3 has 15 amino acids.

CDR3 nucleotides: TGTGCCAGCAGTCCAGGGGGCCAGAGCTCCTACGAGCAGTACTTC. Encoded protein: CASSPGGQSSYEQYF. V usage is TRBV6-7 and J usage is TRBJ2-7, with TRBD1 identical over 8 bases. TRBV6-7 is recorded as an ORF, its role being uncertain. The trim removed 5 bases at V and 0 bases at J, leaving 6 bases unmatched. This CDR3 spans 15 amino acids.

The V call is TRBV28, the J call TRBJ2-1, with D maybe TRBD2 (5 bases). V was clipped by 3 bases and J by 2 bases, with 8 bases between them. This CDR3 comprises 14 residues. Germline CDR1 is MDHEN and CDR2 is SYDVKM. The CDR3 protein is CASSLSGTYNEQFF. DNA of the CDR3: TGTGCCAGCAGTTTGTCCGGGACCTACAATGAGCAGTTCTTC. The full variable domain, with the rest looked up from reference TRBV28 and TRBJ2-1, is DVKVTQSSRYLVKRTGEKVFLECVQDMDHENMFWYRQDPGLGLRLIYFSYDVKMKEKGDIPEGYSVSREKKERFSLILESASTNQTSMYLCASSLSGTYNEQFFGPGTRLTVL.

A remark on this clone: The same CDR3 arises from other DNA sequences in this sample as well. This chain connects TRBV7-6 to TRBJ2-1; 7 nucleotides agree with TRBD2. The germline V gene encodes CDR1 SGHVS and CDR2 FNYEAQ. The V gene end was trimmed by 2 bases and the J gene end by 6 bases; junction bases not matched to a gene: 16. The CDR3 runs to 18 residues. This chain's CDR3 is CASSLSAHGGTESNEQFF. CDR3 coding DNA: TGTGCCAGCAGCTTATCTGCCCACGGGGGGACTGAGTCCAATGAGCAGTTCTTC.

This rearrangement joins TRBV4-1 to TRBJ1-1, with D maybe TRBD1 (5 bases). V lost 3 bases to trimming and J lost 1 base, with 6 bases between them. Looked up from germline, CDR1 is MGHRA and CDR2 is YSYEKL. The CDR3 runs to 13 residues. CDR3 sequence: CASSQTANTEAFF. The CDR3 DNA reads TGCGCCAGCAGCCAGACAGCGAACACTGAAGCTTTCTTT.

V usage is TRBV14 and J usage is TRBJ2-1; 7 nucleotides align to TRBD1. The J segment lost 7 bases and the V segment lost 4 bases, leaving 16 bases of the junction unmatched. The germline V gene has CDR1 SGHDN and CDR2 FVKESK. The CDR3 extends over 17 amino acids. The chain's CDR3 is CASSPRPGTDLRNEQFF. In nucleotides, the CDR3 is TGTGCCAGCAGCCCCCGCCCCGGGACAGACCTTAGAAATGAGCAGTTCTTC. The variable domain in full, with the rest retrieved from reference TRBV14 and TRBJ2-1, is EAGVTQFPSHSVIEKGQTVTLRCDPISGHDNLYWYRRVMGKEIKFLLHFVKESKQDESGMPNNRFLAERTGGTYSTLKVQPAELEDSGVYFCASSPRPGTDLRNEQFFGPGTRLTVL.

The rearrangement uses TRBV30 and TRBJ2-2, with D unresolved. CDR1 is GTSNPN and CDR2 is SVGIG in the germline V gene (reference sequence). The CDR3 contains 11 residues. Deletions cut 3 bases from V and 8 bases from J, with 7 bases between. The CDR3 DNA follows: TGTGCCTGGAGCTATGCTGGGGAGCTGTTTTTT. Translated: CAWSYAGELFF.

The chain couples TRBV27 to TRBJ1-4; 10 nucleotides match TRBD1. CDR3 size: 19 residues. CDR1 MNHEY and CDR2 SMNVEV come from the germline V gene (reference sequence). Germline trimming cut 4 bases from V and 4 bases from J; bases unmatched to any gene: 15. CDR3 region: CASSSLPGQGIGFNEKLFF. The CDR3 nucleotides are TGTGCCAGCAGTTCCTTACCGGGACAGGGGATAGGCTTTAATGAAAAACTGTTTTTT.

The genes are TRBV5-6 and TRBJ2-2, with 7 positions matching TRBD2. J was trimmed by 15 bases and V by 4 bases; bases with no gene match: 27. The CDR3 totals 18 residues. Germline lookup yields CDR1 SGHDT and CDR2 YYEEEE. CDR3 sequence reads: CASSAPTWGEAGVRRMFF. CDR3 nucleotides: TGTGCCAGCAGCGCCCCAACGTGGGGGGAGGCGGGGGTTCGTCGGATGTTTTTT.

The chain is built from TRBV21-1 and TRBJ2-3. TRBV21-1 is designated a pseudogene. The CDR3 length is 10 residues. The CDR3 reads CASWGDTQYF. As DNA, the CDR3 is TGTGCCAGCTGGGGGGATACGCAGTATTTT.

The chain employs TRBV4-2 and TRBJ2-7; D is perhaps TRBD2 (5 bases). The CDR3 spans 15 residues. Germline assignment: CDR1 LGHNA and CDR2 YNFKEQ. The V end was cut by 0 bases, the J end by 7 bases, with 16 bases between. CDR3 sequence (DNA): TGTGCCAGCAGCCAAGATATAGGACGGGGTGAGGAGCAGTACTTC. It is translated as CASSQDIGRGEEQYF.

The rearrangement links TRBV5-6 to TRBJ2-4; D is undetermined. V was cut by 6 bases and J by 3 bases, with 13 bases left in between. The CDR3 covers 14 residues. CDR1 and CDR2 from the germline V gene are SGHDT and YYEEEE. The CDR3 reads CASNFAYLKNIQYF. The CDR3 DNA reads as TGTGCCAGCAATTTTGCGTACCTCAAAAACATTCAGTACTTC. Based on the CDR3 plus reference TRBV5-6 and TRBJ2-4, the full variable domain is DAGVTQSPTHLIKTRGQQVTLRCSPKSGHDTVSWYQQALGQGPQFIFQYYEEEERQRGNFPDRFSGHQFPNYSSELNVNALLLGDSALYLCASNFAYLKNIQYFGAGTRLSVL.

This rearrangement joins TRBV4-1 to TRBJ2-2; D is undetermined. Trimming pared 1 base from V and 9 bases from J, leaving 12 bases between. Germline CDR1 MGHRA, CDR2 YSYEKL. The CDR3 runs 14 residues. CDR3 DNA sequence: TGCGCCAGCAGCCAAGCTCTGGGTACCTGGGAGCTGTTTTTT. It specifies CASSQALGTWELFF.

The chain employs TRBV29-1 and TRBJ1-1; D perhaps matches TRBD1 (6 bases). CDR3 length: 13 residues. Per germline, CDR1 SQVTM and CDR2 ANQGSEA. Between the trimmed V and J ends, which lost 3 bases and 3 bases, there was a span of 11 bases. CDR3: CSVERGWDTEAFF. For the CDR3, the DNA is TGCAGCGTTGAGAGGGGGTGGGACACTGAAGCTTTCTTT.